A selection of T cell receptor beta chains follows, all from one sample in a study of molecular identifiers for immune sequencing clone quantification. MiXCR was run by TCRdb on the PCR reads, yielding one entry per CDR3 protein. In the table there are approximately 680,000 distinct CDR3 sequences, around 25% of which are singletons. Source material: naive CD8+ T cells from blood, with Jurkat cell RNA spiked in. Receptor source: a human donor in good health. Some libraries in this study had Jurkat cell RNA spiked in. The CDR3 runs from the conserved cysteine through the conserved F or W. D genes are given only for firm matches. Clone size appears in some rows only: once, few, many, or a class for an expanded clone.

cdr3_nt,cdr3_aa,clone_size,d_call,j_call,v_call
TGTGCCTGGAGTCCGGGACAGAGCTACACTGAAGCTTTCTTT,CAWSPGQSYTEAFF,few,TRBD1,TRBJ1-1,TRBV30
TGTGCCAGCAGCTTAGATGGGCTTCATGAGCAGTTCTTC,CASSLDGLHEQFF,NA,NA,TRBJ2-1,TRBV7-9
TGTGCCAGCAGTTTATCCGGTCGGACTAATGAAAAACTGTTTTTT,CASSLSGRTNEKLFF,NA,NA,TRBJ1-4,TRBV27
TGTGCCAGCAGCGTAGCGGTGAGACTAGCGGAGGTTAGCACAGATACGCAGTATTTT,CASSVAVRLAEVSTDTQYF,many,TRBD2,TRBJ2-3,TRBV9
TGTGCCAGCAGCTTAAGGGGGACTGGGGCCAACGTCCTGACTTTC,CASSLRGTGANVLTF,NA,NA,TRBJ2-6,TRBV13
TGCGCCAGCAGCCAAGTTACCGGGACAGATTACGAGCAGTACTTC,CASSQVTGTDYEQYF,many,TRBD1,TRBJ2-7,TRBV4-1
TGTGCCAGTAGGATCCGGGGGGGTGATCAGCCCCAGCATTTT,CASRIRGGDQPQHF,few,NA,TRBJ1-5,TRBV19
TGCGCCAGCAGCCAAGAAAGAGGGGCCTCCTACGAGCAGTACTTC,CASSQERGASYEQYF,NA,NA,TRBJ2-7,TRBV4-3
TGTGCCAGCAGCTTAGGACAGGGGGTCCTGAACACTGAAGCTTTCTTT,CASSLGQGVLNTEAFF,many,TRBD1,TRBJ1-1,TRBV7-4
TGCGCCAGCAGCCAACGGACAGAGACTAACTATGGCTACACCTTC,CASSQRTETNYGYTF,many,NA,TRBJ1-2,TRBV4-3
TGCGCCAGCAGCCAAGACGGGGCGAGGGATGAGCAGTTCTTC,CASSQDGARDEQFF,few,NA,TRBJ2-1,TRBV4-3
TGCAGTGCTAGAGATATTAGCGGGGGGGCCGAGGGCACAGATACGCAGTATTTT,CSARDISGGAEGTDTQYF,many,TRBD2,TRBJ2-3,TRBV20-1
TGTGCCAGCAGCTCTCCTCGGCCCAATTCACCCCTCCACTTT,CASSSPRPNSPLHF,NA,NA,TRBJ1-6,TRBV7-9
TGTGCCAGCAGCCTACTCCCGCGACAGGACCCCAACGAGCAGTACTTC,CASSLLPRQDPNEQYF,NA,NA,TRBJ2-7,TRBV7-6
TGTGCCTGGAGTGTGAACACCGGGGAGCTGTTTTTT,CAWSVNTGELFF,many,NA,TRBJ2-2,TRBV30
TGTGCCAGCAGCGTAGAGAGCGGGAGGGCCGCAGATACGCAGTATTTT,CASSVESGRAADTQYF,many,TRBD2,TRBJ2-3,TRBV9
TGTGCCAGCAGTTTATCCGTTACGGACAATGAGCAGTTCTTC,CASSLSVTDNEQFF,NA,NA,TRBJ2-1,TRBV28
TGCAGTGCTAGAGAACTGGGATTTGCTCAGCCCCAGCATTTT,CSARELGFAQPQHF,many,NA,TRBJ1-5,TRBV20-1
TGTGCCAGCAGCTTAAGCCCCCAGGGGGTTGATGAAGCTTTCTTT,CASSLSPQGVDEAFF,many,TRBD1,TRBJ1-1,TRBV7-9
TGTGCCAGCAGCGTGGGGAAGGGCGAGCAGTACTTC,CASSVGKGEQYF,many,NA,TRBJ2-7,TRBV7-9
TGTGCCAGCAGGGTGGCTCTTGAAAAAGACACAGATACGCAGTATTTT,CASRVALEKDTDTQYF,NA,NA,TRBJ2-3,TRBV2
TGCGCCAGCAGTGCCGACAGGGTTGCGGATACGCAGTATTTT,CASSADRVADTQYF,NA,TRBD1,TRBJ2-3,TRBV4-1
TGCGCCAGCAGGCCCGGCCCTCTCAGCTCCTACGAGCAGTACTTC,CASRPGPLSSYEQYF,many,NA,TRBJ2-7,TRBV10-2
TGCAGTGCTAGAGAGACAGGGCGGGATCAGCCCCAGCATTTT,CSARETGRDQPQHF,many,TRBD1,TRBJ1-5,TRBV20-1
TGTGCCAGCAGCGCGGCAGGGGCCCATTATGGCTACACCTTC,CASSAAGAHYGYTF,NA,NA,TRBJ1-2,TRBV7-9
TGTGCCAGCAGTAGTTACGACAGGGAGGGGCCCTGGAGCAATCAGCCCCAGCATTTT,CASSSYDREGPWSNQPQHF,few,TRBD1,TRBJ1-5,TRBV6-2/TRBV6-3
TGTGCCAGCAGCCAGGACAGGTCTACTAATTCACCCCTCCACTTT,CASSQDRSTNSPLHF,few,TRBD1,TRBJ1-6,TRBV6-5
TGCAGTGCTAGGGACAGGGGTGGTTCACCCCTCCACTTT,CSARDRGGSPLHF,many,TRBD1,TRBJ1-6,TRBV20-1
TGTGCCAGCAGTTCATCCCAACCGGGGACCCAATCCTACGAGCAGTACTTC,CASSSSQPGTQSYEQYF,NA,NA,TRBJ2-7,TRBV12-3/TRBV12-4
TGCAGTGCTTTTTCCGGGTACTCCTACGAGCAGTACTTC,CSAFSGYSYEQYF,many,NA,TRBJ2-7,TRBV20-1
TGCGCCAGCAGCCAAGATTTTAATGGATTTGGCAATCAGCCCCAGCATTTT,CASSQDFNGFGNQPQHF,NA,NA,TRBJ1-5,TRBV4-3
TGTGCCAGCAAGTGGGGACAAGGGGGCCTTTATGGCTACACCTTC,CASKWGQGGLYGYTF,many,TRBD1,TRBJ1-2,TRBV6-5
TGTGCCAGTTCCCTCGAGGGCGCGAGCCAAGAGACCCAGTACTTC,CASSLEGASQETQYF,NA,NA,TRBJ2-5,TRBV27